The TCR beta chain under discussion was sequenced for a study of shared clonotypes between healthy human individuals. Study-level points and caveats: Naive subsets, compared against memory subsets, generally had larger estimated richness values.

Using immunoSEQ multiplex PCR, the repertoire was profiled, and TCRdb retains in-frame clones only, with some absent. The sample shows roughly 1.4 million clones, approximately 98.5% of them seen only once. V lost 7 bases to trimming and J lost 4 bases; unmatched junction nucleotides: 7. Germline CDR1 and CDR2: MNHNY and SVGAGI (reference sequence). There are 14 residues in the CDR3. Recent vaccinations or acute infections were absent in the healthy HIV-negative adult donors. For this clone: Antigen unknown.

The TCR was taken from a man aged 25 to 45 in good health. The source material was naive CD4+ T cells sorted from blood. Stated subset: CD45RA+ positively selected. The rearrangement joins TRBV6-6 to TRBJ1-5, with 7 bases identical to TRBD1. In nucleotides, the CDR3 is TGTGCCAGCAAATGGACAGGTCCAAATCAGCCCCAGCATTTT. Protein sequence: CASKWTGPNQPQHF.